This TCR beta chain was recorded in a study of T cell responses to AZD1222 COVID-19 vaccine. General observations from the study: White British ancestry dominated among donors, who included more females, and clonal diversity was possibly underestimated. Nearly half of spike-specific TCRs reportedly target variant regions that are unmutated in the B.1.351 and B.1.1.7 variants. CD4 TCRs associated with vaccination spanned spike, dominating at 160-218 and 743-854.

Second-dose recipients at about 4 or about 12 weeks were treated as one pooled group. Points on this clone: Its target is unknown.

Repertoires were generated with immunoSEQ multiplex PCR, while TCRdb's copy carries only in-frame clones and drops some. The sample consists of some 140,000 clones, roughly 90% of them appearing once. The germline V gene has CDR1 MDHEN and CDR2 SYDVKM. The CDR3 covers 15 residues. The V end lost 5 bases, the J end lost 5 bases, and 18 bases lay between the germline ends. The chain employs TRBV28 and TRBJ1-1; D unresolved. The material sequenced was peripheral blood, taken 28 days after the second AZD1222 dose. This receptor was identified in an adult who received the AZD1222 COVID-19 vaccine. The CDR3 DNA sequence: TGTGCCAGCAGTCCTGACACCGGATGGGCTACTGAAGCTTTCTTT. This encodes CASSPDTGWATEAFF. Supplemented by reference TRBV28 and TRBJ1-1, the full variable domain reads DVKVTQSSRYLVKRTGEKVFLECVQDMDHENMFWYRQDPGLGLRLIYFSYDVKMKEKGDIPEGYSVSREKKERFSLILESASTNQTSMYLCASSPDTGWATEAFFGQGTRLTVV.